This is a list of T cell receptor beta chains from one sample in a study of post-analysis software for immune sequencing data. TCRdb recomputed calls from the PCR reads with MiXCR, one row per CDR3 protein. The table shows roughly 730,000 distinct CDR3 sequences, with 25% to 30% occurring only once. Material for sequencing was blood. These receptors all stem from a girl aged 10-17 years with multiple sclerosis. Each CDR3 is given with its conserved first and last residue. A D gene is named only where the DNA matches it firmly. A row's size may be missing; if present it is once, few, many or a size class.

abundance,d_gene,j_gene,v_gene,CDR3aa,CDR3nt
.,.,TRBJ2-2,TRBV9,CASSGFSVAGTGELFF,TGTGCCAGCAGCGGTTTCTCGGTTGCGGGGACCGGGGAGCTGTTTTTT
.,.,TRBJ1-2,TRBV6-5,CASSTGLRYGYTF,TGTGCCAGCAGCACAGGGTTAAGATATGGCTACACCTTC
few,.,TRBJ2-2,TRBV6-8,CASSTRGPNTGELFF,TGTGCCAGCAGTACGAGGGGACCCAACACCGGGGAGCTGTTTTTT
few,.,TRBJ2-7,TRBV5-1,CASSFGRGGVDEQYF,TGCGCCAGCAGCTTCGGAAGAGGCGGTGTCGACGAGCAGTACTTC
few,.,TRBJ1-1,TRBV15,CATSREQQLNTEAFF,TGTGCCACCAGCAGAGAACAACAGCTGAACACTGAAGCTTTCTTT
.,.,TRBJ2-1,TRBV20-1,CSALDGNEQFF,TGCAGTGCCCTCGACGGGAATGAGCAGTTCTTC
few,.,TRBJ1-1,TRBV7-2,CASRVSGGNTEAFF,TGTGCCAGCAGGGTCTCGGGGGGCAACACTGAAGCTTTCTTT
.,TRBD2,TRBJ2-1,TRBV20-1,CSARGQREYRNEQFF,TGCAGTGCTAGAGGACAGCGGGAGTATAGAAATGAGCAGTTCTTC
many,.,TRBJ2-7,TRBV5-1,CASSTQIGGGNEQYF,TGCGCCAGCAGCACCCAAATCGGAGGGGGAAACGAGCAGTACTTC
many,.,TRBJ2-3,TRBV7-2,CASSGPEGDTQYF,TGTGCCAGCAGCGGACCCGAGGGAGATACGCAGTATTTT
few,TRBD2,TRBJ2-5,TRBV5-1,CASSLVPAGDFPLYF,TGCGCCAGCAGCTTGGTTCCAGCGGGAGACTTCCCTCTGTACTTC
many,TRBD2,TRBJ2-7,TRBV7-6,CASSPRGTSGRREQYF,TGTGCCAGCAGCCCACGTGGGACTAGCGGCAGAAGGGAGCAGTACTTC
few,TRBD1,TRBJ2-5,TRBV6-5,CASSADRLFQETQYF,TGTGCCAGCAGTGCGGACAGGCTCTTCCAAGAGACCCAGTACTTC
many,.,TRBJ1-5,TRBV5-6,CASSTHGGARQPQHF,TGTGCCAGCAGCACGCACGGGGGGGCGCGGCAGCCCCAGCATTTT
.,.,TRBJ1-2,TRBV20-1,CSAKPPVDSYGYTF,TGCAGTGCTAAACCCCCTGTGGACAGCTATGGCTACACCTTC
.,.,TRBJ2-5,TRBV2,CASSEGCGDSVETQYF,TGTGCCAGCAGTGAGGGCTGCGGGGACAGTGTGGAGACCCAGTACTTC
.,.,TRBJ2-1,TRBV6-5,CATNTGTSREQFF,TGTGCCACCAACACCGGGACATCACGTGAGCAGTTCTTC
few,TRBD1,TRBJ2-1,TRBV6-6,CASSYPRTGGDSNEQFF,TGTGCCAGCAGTTATCCTAGGACAGGGGGCGATTCTAATGAGCAGTTCTTC
.,.,TRBJ2-1,TRBV11-3,CASSLGGDPLGNEQFF,TGTGCCAGCAGCTTAGGAGGGGACCCATTGGGCAATGAGCAGTTCTTC
.,TRBD1,TRBJ1-1,TRBV2,CASSGGYTEAFF,TGTGCCAGTTCAGGGGGCTACACTGAAGCTTTCTTT
many,.,TRBJ1-2,TRBV6-5,CASSYSPSGSPPYGYTF,TGTGCCAGCAGTTACTCGCCCTCCGGGTCTCCCCCCTATGGCTACACCTTC
.,.,TRBJ1-2,TRBV4-3,CASSLKPSPALNYGYTF,TGCGCCAGCAGCTTGAAGCCTTCCCCAGCCCTTAACTATGGCTACACCTTC
few,.,TRBJ1-2,TRBV12-3/TRBV12-4,CASSPPAPGGYTF,TGTGCCAGCAGTCCCCCGGCCCCCGGGGGCTACACCTTC
.,TRBD1,TRBJ2-1,TRBV29-1,CSVGTALGGEQFF,TGCAGCGTGGGGACAGCGCTCGGCGGTGAGCAGTTCTTC
.,.,TRBJ1-1,TRBV3-1,CASSQIGQPEAEAFF,TGTGCCAGCAGCCAAATTGGTCAACCGGAGGCTGAAGCTTTCTTT
few,TRBD1,TRBJ1-4,TRBV6-6,CASSSNRQGAHVLFF,TGTGCCAGCAGCTCCAACCGACAGGGGGCGCATGTGCTGTTTTTT
many,TRBD2,TRBJ2-3,TRBV10-3,CAISPSGGADISDTQYF,TGTGCCATCAGTCCTAGCGGGGGGGCCGATATCTCAGATACGCAGTATTTT